The sequence of this T cell receptor (beta chain) was determined in a study of long-term antiretroviral therapy in people with HIV. Details on this clone: The antigen remains undetermined.

The immunoSEQ assay was v3.0, run at survey level. TCRdb's copy holds only in-frame clones and misses some; the assay was immunoSEQ multiplex PCR. The table lists approximately 26,000 clones, around 85% of them singletons, with about a tenth in the top ten. General study points: Diversity increased after ART yet remained lower than in transplant donor controls. The study found narrower CDR3 length ranges in HIV repertoires than in controls.

Germline CDR1 is MNHNY and CDR2 is SVGAGI (reference sequence). Trimming pared 4 bases from V and 6 bases from J, leaving 6 bases between. There are 11 residues in the CDR3. This sequence originates from a man aged 35-49 years with HIV. The V and J genes are TRBV6-6 and TRBJ1-2; maybe TRBD1 (5 bases). Sample: unsorted PBMCs, taken 2.3 years after starting antiretroviral therapy. CDR3 in amino acids: CASSSTDGYTF. CDR3 coding DNA: TGTGCCAGCAGTTCGACAGATGGCTACACCTTC.